What follows are 28 T cell receptor beta chains derived from one specimen sequenced in a study of blood T cell repertoires in COVID-19. Some clones are missing from TCRdb's copy, which holds only in-frame ones; the method was immunoSEQ multiplex PCR. The sample shows roughly 260,000 clones, 82% of them seen only once. Sequenced input: peripheral blood. These receptors all stem from a woman at least 80 years old with active or convalescent COVID-19.

This chain connects TRBV6-4 to TRBJ1-2; possibly TRBD1 for D (6 bases). The CDR3 loop spans 14 amino acids. The V gene's germline CDR1 is MRHNA and CDR2 SNTAGT. The V and J ends lost 5 bases and 1 base respectively, with 11 bases between them. Here the CDR3 reads CASSRGRGNYGYTF. CDR3 DNA sequence: TGTGCCAGCAGTCGCGGCAGGGGTAACTATGGCTACACCTTC.

This chain connects TRBV30 to TRBJ2-1; D is undetermined. The CDR3 is made up of 14 amino acids. Trimming took off 2 bases at V and 0 bases at J, with 8 bases between the two ends. Germline V gene lookup returns CDR1 GTSNPN and CDR2 SVGIG (reference sequence). The CDR3, as DNA: TGTGCCTGGAGTCCGGGTAGCTCCTACAATGAGCAGTTCTTC. Encoded protein: CAWSPGSSYNEQFF. Together with reference TRBV30 and TRBJ2-1, the CDR3 gives the full variable domain: SQTIHQWPATLVQPVGSPLSLECTVEGTSNPNLYWYRQAAGRGLQLLFYSVGIGQISSEVPQNLSASRPQDRQFILSSKKLLLSDSGFYLCAWSPGSSYNEQFFGPGTRLTVL.

This CDR3 reads CAWSARSNQPQHF. Here the CDR3 DNA reads TGTGCCTGGAGTGCCCGTAGCAATCAGCCCCAGCATTTT. The rearrangement links TRBV30 to TRBJ1-5; D unclear. The CDR3 has 13 residues. Trimming removed 1 base at V and 0 bases at J, with 4 bases between. Germline lookup yields CDR1 GTSNPN and CDR2 SVGIG (reference sequence).

The V and J genes are TRBV28 and TRBJ2-5, with TRBD2 matching 12 bases. Losses at the gene ends were 5 bases for V and 5 bases for J; bases not matched to a gene: 9. The CDR3 loop spans 16 amino acids. The germline gives CDR1 MDHEN, CDR2 SYDVKM. This chain's CDR3 is CASSIPGLAGSETQYF. The CDR3 DNA reads as TGTGCCAGCAGTATCCCAGGACTAGCGGGGTCCGAGACCCAGTACTTC.

This clone has just a few counts. Other nucleotide sequences in the sample specify the same CDR3. The chain recombines TRBV28 with TRBJ1-5; 9 nucleotides agree with TRBD1. In germline, CDR1 is MDHEN, CDR2 SYDVKM. The CDR3 has 15 residues. V was clipped by 4 bases and J by 4 bases; unmatched bases: 5. CDR3 residues: CASSSGQGGNQPQHF. CDR3 DNA sequence: TGTGCCAGCAGTTCGGGACAGGGAGGTAATCAGCCCCAGCATTTT.

This clone was seen only once. The rearrangement uses TRBV18 and TRBJ2-3; D ambiguous. This CDR3 region has 14 residues. Germline values: CDR1 KGHSH, CDR2 LQKENI. Trimming cost V 0 bases and J 5 bases, with 9 bases left between them. The CDR3 sequence: CASSPPTLLDTQYF. The DNA for the CDR3 is TGTGCCAGCTCACCACCGACTTTATTAGATACGCAGTATTTT.

The chain has TRBV5-1 and TRBJ2-7, with 9 bases fitting TRBD2. The J segment lost 3 bases and the V segment lost 4 bases, leaving 8 bases of the junction unmatched. In germline, CDR1 is SGHRS, CDR2 YFSETQ. CDR3 size: 15 residues. The chain's CDR3 is CASSGGSGSIYEQYF. The CDR3 DNA is TGCGCCAGCAGCGGGGGTAGCGGGAGTATCTACGAGCAGTACTTC.

The sample holds a few counts of this clone. The sample carries other DNA sequences with the same CDR3. The rearrangement joins TRBV18 to TRBJ1-1, with D unresolved. The CDR3 loop spans 14 amino acids. V gave up 2 bases and J gave up 1 base, with 8 bases separating them. Per the germline V gene, CDR1 is KGHSH and CDR2 is LQKENI. The CDR3 DNA sequence: TGTGCCAGCTCACCAGCTCCGGGGAACACTGAAGCTTTCTTT. This encodes CASSPAPGNTEAFF.

The CDR3 DNA reads TGTGCCAGCAGCGTGATGAACCAGGGAGGCCGACGCGATCTATACAATGAGCAGTTCTTC. Amino acids: CASSVMNQGGRRDLYNEQFF. The V call is TRBV9, the J call TRBJ2-1; D perhaps matches TRBD2 (6 bases). V lost 2 bases and J 4 bases, leaving 28 bases between the germline ends. From germline, CDR1 is SGDLS and CDR2 YYNGEE. This CDR3 has 20 residues.

This clone was counted once. The rearrangement links TRBV4-1 to TRBJ2-7; TRBD2 aligns across 11 bases. The CDR3 consists of 15 residues. V dropped 2 bases and J dropped 4; count of bases not matched to a gene: 4. Germline V gene data show CDR1 as MGHRA and CDR2 as YSYEKL. CDR3 sequence reads: CASSQNLAGGYEQYF. The CDR3 DNA sequence: TGCGCCAGCAGCCAAAACCTAGCGGGAGGATACGAGCAGTACTTC.

This chain connects TRBV18 to TRBJ2-2; 10 bases match TRBD1. The CDR3 loop spans 15 amino acids. CDR1 is KGHSH and CDR2 is LQKENI in the germline V gene. V lost 5 bases and J lost 3; bases outside the gene matches: 3. CDR3 in DNA: TGTGCCAGCTCAGACGGACAGGGGGACACCGGGGAGCTGTTTTTT. Protein sequence: CASSDGQGDTGELFF.

This clone was detected a few times. The chain couples TRBV6-4 to TRBJ1-1, with 8 bases aligning to TRBD1. In germline, CDR1 is MRHNA, CDR2 SNTAGT. Trimming took 7 bases from V and 8 from J; bases not matched to a gene: 9. This CDR3 is 13 amino acids long. DNA for the CDR3: TGTGCCAGCAAACGAGACTGGACAGGGGAAGCTTTCTTT. This translates into CASKRDWTGEAFF.

V usage is TRBV3-1 (or the pseudogene TRBV3-2) and J usage is TRBJ2-7; TRBD2 might be the D (5 bases). The CDR3 consists of 13 residues. Germline CDR1 and CDR2: LGHDT and YNNKEL (reference sequence). Trimming left V 2 bases short and J 7 bases short, with 12 bases between. CDR3 nucleotides: TGTGCCAGCAGCCAATTTGGTAGGGAGGAGCAGTACTTC. It yields the protein CASSQFGREEQYF.

This clone was observed a handful of times. The chain has TRBV2 and TRBJ1-6; 7 positions match TRBD1. The germline gives CDR1 SNHLY, CDR2 FYNNEI. The CDR3 is made up of 16 amino acids. V dropped 4 bases and J dropped 5; count of bases not matched to a gene: 8. The CDR3 sequence: CASSGYRGPNNSPLHF. The CDR3 DNA sequence: TGTGCCAGCAGTGGGTACAGGGGACCAAATAATTCACCCCTCCACTTT.

This clone was counted a few times. The chain uses TRBV28 and TRBJ1-4; 9 nucleotides match TRBD1. After removal of 5 bases from V and 7 bases from J, the junction contained 2 bases not matched to a gene. This CDR3 region has 13 residues. In germline, CDR1 is MDHEN, CDR2 SYDVKM. CDR3 residues: CASSGTGSEKLFF. The CDR3 region has the DNA TGTGCCAGCAGTGGGACAGGGTCTGAAAAACTGTTTTTT.

V gene TRBV5-1 combines with J gene TRBJ2-3, with 10 bases fitting TRBD1. J was trimmed by 5 bases and V by 4 bases; bases with no gene match: 4. CDR1 and CDR2 (germline): SGHRS, YFSETQ. The CDR3 length is 14 residues. The CDR3 protein is CASSPGTGVDTQYF. Here the CDR3 DNA reads TGCGCCAGCAGCCCGGGGACAGGGGTAGATACGCAGTATTTT.

V gene TRBV19 combines with J gene TRBJ2-7; 14 nucleotides align to TRBD2. Germline CDR1 and CDR2: LNHDA and SQIVND (reference sequence). The CDR3 is 17 residues long. V dropped 5 bases and J dropped 0; count of bases not matched to a gene: 6. The CDR3 loop reads CASSPQGTSGSSYEQYF. The CDR3 DNA follows: TGTGCCAGTAGTCCTCAGGGGACTAGCGGGAGCTCCTACGAGCAGTACTTC.

This clone has a handful of counts. This chain joins TRBV12-2 and TRBJ2-7; the table's D call of TRBD2 was not tested on the DNA. TRBV12-2 is reported as a pseudogene. This CDR3 is built from 16 residues. The CDR3 sequence is CASRSPGGNKIYEQYF. The CDR3 bases are TGTGCAAGTCGCTCGCCCGGGGGGAATAAAATCTACGAGCAGTACTTC.

The chain couples TRBV6-1 to TRBJ1-2; unclear D gene. The CDR3 is made up of 11 amino acids. Trimming stripped 3 bases from V and 13 bases from J, with 12 bases between. From germline, CDR1 is MNHNS and CDR2 SASEGT. CDR3 residues: CASSDRPASTF. The CDR3 region has the DNA TGTGCCAGCAGTGATAGACCTGCTAGCACCTTC.

The chain has TRBV24-1 and TRBJ2-5; a weak D match, TRBD2 (5 bases). CDR1 is KGHDR and CDR2 is SFDVKD in the germline V gene. V lost 3 bases and J lost 5, with 15 bases in between. The CDR3 totals 15 residues. The CDR3 nucleotides are TGTGCCACCAGTGATGTTGTCGGAGGCGGGGAGACCCAGTACTTC. Encoded protein: CATSDVVGGGETQYF.

CDR3 DNA sequence: TGTGCCAGTACTAAGTCGGCATCAGGGGACCTCTATGGCTACACCTTC. The encoded protein is CASTKSASGDLYGYTF. The chain combines TRBV19 with TRBJ1-2; D is perhaps TRBD1 (6 bases). The CDR3 extends over 16 amino acids. Trimming stripped 7 bases from V and 4 bases from J, with 22 bases between. Germline V gives CDR1 LNHDA, CDR2 SQIVND (reference sequence).

This clone has only a few counts. The chain couples TRBV10-3 to TRBJ1-1; 9 nucleotides agree with TRBD1. J gave up 4 bases and V 7 bases, and 4 bases lay outside the gene matches. Germline V gene data show CDR1 as ENHRY and CDR2 as SYGVKD. CDR3 size: 13 residues. This CDR3 reads CAITGTGSTEAFF. CDR3 DNA: TGTGCCATCACTGGGACAGGGAGCACTGAAGCTTTCTTT.

J is TRBJ1-6 and V is TRBV15, with 7 nucleotides matching TRBD1. The V gene's germline CDR1 is LNHNV and CDR2 YYDKDF (reference sequence). J was trimmed by 11 bases and V by 4 bases; bases with no gene match: 2. This CDR3 has 12 amino acids. CDR3 nucleotide sequence: TGTGCCACCAGCACCGGACAGGCACCCCTCCACTTT. Protein product: CATSTGQAPLHF.

V usage is TRBV5-4 and J usage is TRBJ2-3, with D possibly TRBD2 on 6 matching bases. Between the trimmed V and J ends, which lost 0 bases and 0 bases, there was a span of 8 bases. The germline gives CDR1 SGHNT, CDR2 YYREEE (reference sequence). The CDR3 sequence is 15 residues long. CDR3: CASSLVGTSTDTQYF. The CDR3, as DNA: TGTGCCAGCAGCTTGGTCGGGACTAGCACAGATACGCAGTATTTT.

The genes are TRBV12-3 or TRBV12-4 and TRBJ1-2; D might be TRBD1 (6 bases). The germline V and J ends were trimmed by 3 bases and 5 bases, with 10 bases remaining between them. This CDR3 has 13 residues. The DNA for the CDR3 is TGTGCCAGCAGTTTGGACAGAGATTATGGCTACACCTTC. It encodes CASSLDRDYGYTF.

This chain connects TRBV2 to TRBJ1-4, with 7 nucleotides matching TRBD1. This CDR3 contains 13 residues. V lost 3 bases to trimming and J lost 8 bases; unmatched junction nucleotides: 3. CDR1 SNHLY and CDR2 FYNNEI come from the germline V gene. The CDR3, as DNA: TGTGCCAGCAGTGACACAGGGGTGGAAAAACTGTTTTTT. Protein product: CASSDTGVEKLFF.

With respect to this clone: The junction does not match germline at one end; this may be a read error. V and J are TRBV27 and TRBJ2-7; TRBD2 matches at 9 bases. The CDR3 is 15 amino acids. Germline CDR1 reads MNHEY; CDR2 reads SMNVEV (reference sequence). The chain's CDR3 is CASRLTGTSSHEQYF. The CDR3 DNA sequence: TGTGCCAGCAGACTCACCGGGACTAGCTCCCACGAGCAGTACTTC.

In nucleotides, the CDR3 is TGTGCCAGCAGCTCCGACGGGACAACGAACACCGGGGAGCTGTTTTTT. This codes for CASSSDGTTNTGELFF. V gene TRBV5-4 combines with J gene TRBJ2-2; D is possibly TRBD1 (6 bases). The V gene's germline CDR1 is SGHNT and CDR2 YYREEE (reference sequence). The V end was cut by 3 bases, the J end by 0 bases, with 12 bases between. There are 16 residues in the CDR3.